Shown below are 10 T cell receptor beta chains from a single sample sequenced in a study of T-cell reconstitution after alpha-beta-depleted transplantation in children. Unique molecular identifiers were incorporated when the TCRbeta library was constructed. MiXCR, applied by TCRdb to the PCR reads, yields one record per CDR3 protein. The sample includes 500,000 to 750,000 distinct CDR3 sequences, 10% to 15% of them seen just once. Source: PBMCs, mostly from graft donor cells, taken 360 days after TCRalphabeta/CD19-depleted stem cell transplant. These TCRs come from a male patient between 5 and 17 years old who had a stem cell transplant for acute myeloid leukemia, so the T cells may come from the graft donor.

The CDR3: CASSQAGLAGVDRGTDTQYF. CDR3 DNA: TGCGCCAGCAGCCAAGCGGGACTAGCGGGAGTCGATAGGGGCACAGATACGCAGTATTTT. The rearrangement links TRBV4-3 to TRBJ2-3, with 14 bases fitting TRBD2. V shed 1 base, J shed 1 base, and the junction held 10 bases outside the gene matches. Germline V gene lookup returns CDR1 LGHNA and CDR2 YSLEER. The length of the CDR3 is 20 residues.

This clonotype was recorded at least ten times. The chain is built from TRBV5-1 and TRBJ2-2, with D possibly TRBD1 on 5 matching bases. The CDR3 has 14 residues. From germline, CDR1 is SGHRS and CDR2 YFSETQ. The germline V and J ends were trimmed by 7 bases and 6 bases, with 16 bases remaining between them. CDR3 in amino acids: CASEQGVDSGELFF. The CDR3 DNA reads as TGCGCCAGCGAGCAGGGCGTTGACTCCGGGGAGCTGTTTTTT.

This clonotype showed up just a few times. The chain combines TRBV9 with TRBJ2-7; possible D gene TRBD2, 6 bases. The CDR3 loop spans 14 amino acids. V lost 1 base, J lost 5 bases, and 13 bases lay in between. The germline CDR1 and CDR2 sequences are SGDLS and YYNGEE. CDR3 sequence (DNA): TGTGCCAGCAGCGTAACGGGAGAAGGCCACGAGCAGTACTTC. Protein product: CASSVTGEGHEQYF.

Only a few counts were recorded for this clonotype. The chain combines TRBV6-2 or TRBV6-3 with TRBJ2-7; D is uncertain. CDR3 length: 14 residues. Germline assignment: CDR1 MNHEY and CDR2 SVGEGT. Trimming removed 1 base at V and 0 bases at J, with 7 bases between. CDR3 sequence: CASSYYLVSYEQYF. CDR3 bases: TGTGCCAGCAGTTACTACTTGGTCTCCTACGAGCAGTACTTC.

This clonotype has more than one count but fewer than ten. V gene TRBV7-9 combines with J gene TRBJ1-5; 7 nucleotides align to TRBD1. V dropped 5 bases and J dropped 1; count of bases not matched to a gene: 8. CDR3 length equals 16 residues. Germline V lookup: CDR1 SEHNR, CDR2 FQNEAQ (reference sequence). The CDR3 DNA reads as TGTGCCAGCAGCCGACAGGGAGGGATAAGCAATCAGCCCCAGCATTTT. This translates into CASSRQGGISNQPQHF. Variable domain in full (rest from reference TRBV7-9 and TRBJ1-5): DTGVSQNPRHKITKRGQNVTFRCDPISEHNRLYWYRQTLGQGPEFLTYFQNEAQLEKSRLLSDRFSAERPKGSFSTLEIQRTEQGDSAMYLCASSRQGGISNQPQHFGDGTRLSIL.

The chain links TRBV30 to TRBJ1-1, with D perhaps matching TRBD1 (5 bases). CDR3 length equals 13 residues. Looked up from germline, CDR1 is GTSNPN and CDR2 is SVGIG (reference sequence). Between the trimmed V and J ends, which lost 1 base and 1 base, there was a span of 7 bases. The CDR3 bases are TGTGCCTGGAGTGGGACATCGAACACTGAAGCTTTCTTT. Protein: CAWSGTSNTEAFF.

This clonotype has ten or more counts. This chain links TRBV29-1 with TRBJ2-5; D unclear. The CDR3 extends over 12 amino acids. Germline V CDR1 and CDR2: SQVTM, ANQGSEA. Trimming took 7 bases from V and 3 from J, leaving 12 bases between them. The CDR3 loop reads CSAGAWEETQYF. DNA of the CDR3: TGCAGCGCCGGAGCATGGGAAGAGACCCAGTACTTC.

There are a few counts of this clonotype. The chain recombines TRBV20-1 with TRBJ2-3; D remains ambiguous. The CDR3 is made up of 14 amino acids. The V gene's germline CDR1 is DFQATT and CDR2 SNEGSKA (reference sequence). V was pared by 2 bases and J by 0 bases, with 9 bases between. The CDR3 DNA is TGCAGTGCTAGACCCACCCCCAGCACAGATACGCAGTATTTT. Amino acid sequence: CSARPTPSTDTQYF.

On this clonotype itself: One end of the junction varies from germline; a read error may be responsible. The chain links TRBV6-2 or TRBV6-3 to TRBJ2-1; no clear D. Germline V lookup: CDR1 MNHEY, CDR2 SVGEGT. This CDR3 region has 19 residues. The CDR3 bases are TGTGACAGCAGTTACTCGCCCAGAACTTCGTCCTTGGGATACAATGAGCAGTTCTTC. Protein: CDSSYSPRTSSLGYNEQFF.

Only a few counts were recorded for this clonotype. This chain links TRBV9 with TRBJ2-1; TRBD2 matches 11 bases. The length of the CDR3 is 15 residues. The germline CDR1 and CDR2 sequences are SGDLS and YYNGEE. V gave up 4 bases and J gave up 8 bases; unmatched junction bases: 8. The CDR3 nucleotides are TGTGCCAGCAGCCCTCGGACTAGCGGGTCGCATGAGCAGTTCTTC. It is translated as CASSPRTSGSHEQFF.